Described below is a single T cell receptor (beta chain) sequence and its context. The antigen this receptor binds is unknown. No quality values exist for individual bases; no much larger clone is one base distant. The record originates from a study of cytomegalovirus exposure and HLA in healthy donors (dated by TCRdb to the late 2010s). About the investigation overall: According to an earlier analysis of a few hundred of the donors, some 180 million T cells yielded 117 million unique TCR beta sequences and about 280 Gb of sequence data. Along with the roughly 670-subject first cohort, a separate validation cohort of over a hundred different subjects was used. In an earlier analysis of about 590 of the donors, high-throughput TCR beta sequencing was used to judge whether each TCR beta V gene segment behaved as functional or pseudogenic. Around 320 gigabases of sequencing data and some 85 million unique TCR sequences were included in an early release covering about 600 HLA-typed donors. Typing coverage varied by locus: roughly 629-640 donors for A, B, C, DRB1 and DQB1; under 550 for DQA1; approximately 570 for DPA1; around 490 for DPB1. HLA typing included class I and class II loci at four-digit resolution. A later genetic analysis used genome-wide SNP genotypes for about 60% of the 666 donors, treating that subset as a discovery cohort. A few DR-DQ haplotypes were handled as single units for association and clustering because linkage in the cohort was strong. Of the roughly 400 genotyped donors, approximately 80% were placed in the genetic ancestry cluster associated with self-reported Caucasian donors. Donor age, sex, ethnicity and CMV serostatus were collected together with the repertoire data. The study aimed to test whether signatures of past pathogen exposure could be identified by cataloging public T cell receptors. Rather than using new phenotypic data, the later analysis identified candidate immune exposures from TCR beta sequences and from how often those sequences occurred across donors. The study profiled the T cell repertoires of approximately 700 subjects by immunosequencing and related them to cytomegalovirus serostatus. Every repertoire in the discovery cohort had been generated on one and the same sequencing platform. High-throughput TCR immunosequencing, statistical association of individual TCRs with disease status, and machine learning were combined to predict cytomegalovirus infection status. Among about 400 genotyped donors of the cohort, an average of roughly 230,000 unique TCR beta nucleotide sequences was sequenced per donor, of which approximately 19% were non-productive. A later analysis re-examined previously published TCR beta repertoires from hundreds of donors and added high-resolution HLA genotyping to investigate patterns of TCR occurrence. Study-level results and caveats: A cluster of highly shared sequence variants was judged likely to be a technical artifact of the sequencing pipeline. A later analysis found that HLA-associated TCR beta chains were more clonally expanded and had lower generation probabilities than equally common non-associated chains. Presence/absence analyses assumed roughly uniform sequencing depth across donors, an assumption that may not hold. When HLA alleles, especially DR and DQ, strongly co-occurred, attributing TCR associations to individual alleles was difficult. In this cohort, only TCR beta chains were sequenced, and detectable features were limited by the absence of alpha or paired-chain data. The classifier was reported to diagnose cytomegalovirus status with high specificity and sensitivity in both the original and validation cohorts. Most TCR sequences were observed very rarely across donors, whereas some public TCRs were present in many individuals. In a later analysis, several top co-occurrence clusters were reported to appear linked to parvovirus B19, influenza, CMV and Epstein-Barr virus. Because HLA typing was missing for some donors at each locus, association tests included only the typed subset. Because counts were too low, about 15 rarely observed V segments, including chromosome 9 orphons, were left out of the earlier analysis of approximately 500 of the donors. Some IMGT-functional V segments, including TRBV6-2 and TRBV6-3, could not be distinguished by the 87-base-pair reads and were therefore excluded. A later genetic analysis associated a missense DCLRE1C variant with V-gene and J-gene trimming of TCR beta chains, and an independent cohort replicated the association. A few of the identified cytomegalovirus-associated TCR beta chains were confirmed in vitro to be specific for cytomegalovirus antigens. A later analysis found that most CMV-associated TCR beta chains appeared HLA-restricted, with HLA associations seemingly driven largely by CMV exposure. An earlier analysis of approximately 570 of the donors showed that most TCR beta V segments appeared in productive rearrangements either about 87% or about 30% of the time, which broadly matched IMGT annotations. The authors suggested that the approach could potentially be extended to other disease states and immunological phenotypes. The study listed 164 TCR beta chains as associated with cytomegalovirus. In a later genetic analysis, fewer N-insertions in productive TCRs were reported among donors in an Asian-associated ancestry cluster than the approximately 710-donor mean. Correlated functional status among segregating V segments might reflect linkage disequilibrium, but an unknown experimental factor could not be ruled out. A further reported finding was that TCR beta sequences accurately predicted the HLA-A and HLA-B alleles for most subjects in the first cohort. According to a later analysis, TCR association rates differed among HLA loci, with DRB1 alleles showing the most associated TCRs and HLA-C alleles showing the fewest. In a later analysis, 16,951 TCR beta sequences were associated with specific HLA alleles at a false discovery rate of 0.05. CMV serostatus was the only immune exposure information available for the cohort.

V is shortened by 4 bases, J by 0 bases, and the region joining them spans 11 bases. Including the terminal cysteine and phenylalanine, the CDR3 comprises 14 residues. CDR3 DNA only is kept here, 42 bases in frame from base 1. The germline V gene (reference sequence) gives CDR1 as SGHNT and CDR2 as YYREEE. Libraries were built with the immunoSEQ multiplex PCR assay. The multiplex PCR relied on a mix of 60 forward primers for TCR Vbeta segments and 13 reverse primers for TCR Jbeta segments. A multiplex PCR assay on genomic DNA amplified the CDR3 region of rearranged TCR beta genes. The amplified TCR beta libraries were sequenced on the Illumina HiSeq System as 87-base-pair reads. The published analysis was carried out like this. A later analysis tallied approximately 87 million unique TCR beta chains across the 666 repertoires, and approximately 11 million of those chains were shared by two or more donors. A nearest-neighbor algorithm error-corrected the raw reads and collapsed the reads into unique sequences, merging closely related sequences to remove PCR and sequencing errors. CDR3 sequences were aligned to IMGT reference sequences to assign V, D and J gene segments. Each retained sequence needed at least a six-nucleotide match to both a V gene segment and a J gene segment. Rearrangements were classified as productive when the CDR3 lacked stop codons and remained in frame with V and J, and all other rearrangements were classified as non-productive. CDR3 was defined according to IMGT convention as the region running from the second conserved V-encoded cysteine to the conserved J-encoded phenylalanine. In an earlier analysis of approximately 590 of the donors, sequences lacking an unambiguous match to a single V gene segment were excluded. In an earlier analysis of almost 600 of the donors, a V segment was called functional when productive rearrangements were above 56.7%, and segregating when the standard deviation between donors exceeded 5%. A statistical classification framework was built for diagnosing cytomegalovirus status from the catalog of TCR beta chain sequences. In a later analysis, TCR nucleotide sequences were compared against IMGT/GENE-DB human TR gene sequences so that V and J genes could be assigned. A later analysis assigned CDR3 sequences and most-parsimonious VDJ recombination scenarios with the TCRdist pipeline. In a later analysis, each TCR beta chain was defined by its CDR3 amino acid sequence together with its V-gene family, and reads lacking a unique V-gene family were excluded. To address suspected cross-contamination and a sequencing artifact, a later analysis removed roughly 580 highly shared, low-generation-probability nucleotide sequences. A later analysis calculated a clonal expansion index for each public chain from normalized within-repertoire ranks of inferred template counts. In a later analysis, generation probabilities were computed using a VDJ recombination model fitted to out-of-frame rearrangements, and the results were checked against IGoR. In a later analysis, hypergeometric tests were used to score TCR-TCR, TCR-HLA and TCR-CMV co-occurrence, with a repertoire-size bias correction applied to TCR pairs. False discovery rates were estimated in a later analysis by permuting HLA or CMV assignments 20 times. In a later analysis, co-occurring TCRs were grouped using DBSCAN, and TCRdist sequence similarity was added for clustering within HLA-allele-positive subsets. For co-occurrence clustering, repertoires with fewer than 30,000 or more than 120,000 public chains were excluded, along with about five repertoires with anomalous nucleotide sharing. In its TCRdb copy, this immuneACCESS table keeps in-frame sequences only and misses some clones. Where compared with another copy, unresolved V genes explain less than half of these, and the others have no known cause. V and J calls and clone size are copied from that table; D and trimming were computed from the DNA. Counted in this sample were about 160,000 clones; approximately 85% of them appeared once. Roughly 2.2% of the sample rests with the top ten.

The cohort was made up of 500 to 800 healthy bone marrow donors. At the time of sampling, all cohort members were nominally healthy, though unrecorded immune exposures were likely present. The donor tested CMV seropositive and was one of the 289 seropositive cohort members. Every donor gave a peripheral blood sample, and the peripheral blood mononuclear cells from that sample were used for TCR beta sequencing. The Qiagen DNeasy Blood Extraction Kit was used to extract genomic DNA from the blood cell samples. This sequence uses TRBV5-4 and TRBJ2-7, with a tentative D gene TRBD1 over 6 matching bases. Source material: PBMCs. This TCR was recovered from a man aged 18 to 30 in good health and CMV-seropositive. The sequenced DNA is TGTGCCAGCAGCCCGGACAGCAGCTCCTACGAGCAGTACTTC. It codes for CASSPDSSSYEQYF.